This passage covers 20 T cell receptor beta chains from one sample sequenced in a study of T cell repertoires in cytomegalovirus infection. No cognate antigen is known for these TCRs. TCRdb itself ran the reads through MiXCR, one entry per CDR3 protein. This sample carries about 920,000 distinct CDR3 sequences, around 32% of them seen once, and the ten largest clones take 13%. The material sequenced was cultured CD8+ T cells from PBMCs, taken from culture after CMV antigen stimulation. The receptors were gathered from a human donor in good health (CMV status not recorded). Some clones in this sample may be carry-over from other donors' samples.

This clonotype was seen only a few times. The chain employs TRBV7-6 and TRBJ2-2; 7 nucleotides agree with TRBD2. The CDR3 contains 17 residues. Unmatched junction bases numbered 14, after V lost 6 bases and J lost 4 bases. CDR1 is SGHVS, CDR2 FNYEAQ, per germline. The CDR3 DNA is TGTGCCAGCAGTGCCTGGGGGGGGGACTTCGGCACCGGGGAGCTGTTTTTT. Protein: CASSAWGGDFGTGELFF. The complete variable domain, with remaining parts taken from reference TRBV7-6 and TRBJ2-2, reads GAGVSQSPRYKVTKRGQDVALRCDPISGHVSLYWYRQALGQGPEFLTYFNYEAQQDKSGLPNDRFSAERPEGSISTLTIQRTEQRDSAMYRCASSAWGGDFGTGELFFGEGSRLTVL.

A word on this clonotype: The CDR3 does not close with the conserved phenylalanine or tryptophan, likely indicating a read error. The CDR3 DNA reads TGTGCCAGCAGCCCGAATGGGTTCAATGGGGGAACGCAGTATTCT. This codes for CASSPNGFNGGTQYS. The chain links TRBV7-6 to TRBJ2-3; either TRBD1 or TRBD2 may supply D (5 bases each). Germline CDR1 reads SGHVS; CDR2 reads FNYEAQ. The CDR3 consists of 15 residues. V lost 5 bases, J lost 9 bases, and 21 bases lay in between.

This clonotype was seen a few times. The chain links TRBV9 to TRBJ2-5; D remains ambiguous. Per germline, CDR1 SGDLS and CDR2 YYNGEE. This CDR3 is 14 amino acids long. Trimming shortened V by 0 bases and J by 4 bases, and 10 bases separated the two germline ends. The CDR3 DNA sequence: TGTGCCAGCAGCGTAGGGCCCTCGGTAGAGACCCAGTACTTC. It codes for CASSVGPSVETQYF. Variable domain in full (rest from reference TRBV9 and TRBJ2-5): DSGVTQTPKHLITATGQRVTLRCSPRSGDLSVYWYQQSLDQGLQFLIQYYNGEERAKGNILERFSAQQFPDLHSELNLSSLELGDSALYFCASSVGPSVETQYFGPGTRLLVL.

Here the CDR3 reads CATWETDPSYEQYF. CDR3 sequence (DNA): TGTGCCACCTGGGAGACTGATCCCTCCTACGAGCAGTACTTC. The chain is built from TRBV2 and TRBJ2-7; D perhaps matches TRBD2 (5 bases). Germline assignment: CDR1 SNHLY and CDR2 FYNNEI. Trimming shortened V by 10 bases and J by 0 bases, and 16 bases separated the two germline ends. This CDR3 has 14 amino acids.

The CDR3 DNA follows: TGCAGCGTTGAAGGTTCGCGGGAAACTGGAAACACCATATATTTT. Translation gives CSVEGSRETGNTIYF. This chain links TRBV29-1 with TRBJ1-3; D not resolved. CDR3 length: 15 amino acids. Germline V gives CDR1 SQVTM, CDR2 ANQGSEA. Trimming removed 1 base from V and 2 bases from J, with 12 bases in between.

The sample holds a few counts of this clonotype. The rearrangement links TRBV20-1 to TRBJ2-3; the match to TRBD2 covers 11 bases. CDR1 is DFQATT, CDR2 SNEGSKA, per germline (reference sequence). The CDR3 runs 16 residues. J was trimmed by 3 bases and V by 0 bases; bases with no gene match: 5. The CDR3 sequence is CSARDRLAGYTDTQYF. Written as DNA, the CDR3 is TGCAGTGCTAGAGATCGACTAGCGGGGTATACAGATACGCAGTATTTT.

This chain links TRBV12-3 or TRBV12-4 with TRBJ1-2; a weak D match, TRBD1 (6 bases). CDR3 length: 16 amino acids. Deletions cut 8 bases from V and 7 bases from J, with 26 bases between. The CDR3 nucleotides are TGTGCCAGCCTGAAAACAAACAGGGAAAAAGGTACTGGCTACACCTTC. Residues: CASLKTNREKGTGYTF.

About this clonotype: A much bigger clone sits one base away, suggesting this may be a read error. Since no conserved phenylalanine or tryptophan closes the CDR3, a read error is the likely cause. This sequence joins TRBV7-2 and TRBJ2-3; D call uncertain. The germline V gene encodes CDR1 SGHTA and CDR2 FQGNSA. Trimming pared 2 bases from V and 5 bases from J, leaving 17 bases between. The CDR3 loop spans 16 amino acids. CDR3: CASSLYTRMVEDTQYL. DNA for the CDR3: TGTGCCAGCAGCTTATATACAAGAATGGTCGAAGATACGCAGTATCTT.

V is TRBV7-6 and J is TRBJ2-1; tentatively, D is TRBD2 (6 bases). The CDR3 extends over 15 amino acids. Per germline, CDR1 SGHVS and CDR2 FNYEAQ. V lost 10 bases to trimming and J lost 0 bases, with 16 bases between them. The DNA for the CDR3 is TGTGCCACTAGACTTACGACTAGCTCCTACAATGAGCAGTTCTTC. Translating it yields CATRLTTSSYNEQFF.

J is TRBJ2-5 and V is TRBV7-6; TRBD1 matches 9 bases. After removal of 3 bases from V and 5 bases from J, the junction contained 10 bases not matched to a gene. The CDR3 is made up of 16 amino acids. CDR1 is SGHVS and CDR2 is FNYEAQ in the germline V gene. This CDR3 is CASSFRTGVTGETQYF. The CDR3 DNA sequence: TGTGCCAGCAGCTTCAGGACAGGGGTAACCGGGGAGACCCAGTACTTC.

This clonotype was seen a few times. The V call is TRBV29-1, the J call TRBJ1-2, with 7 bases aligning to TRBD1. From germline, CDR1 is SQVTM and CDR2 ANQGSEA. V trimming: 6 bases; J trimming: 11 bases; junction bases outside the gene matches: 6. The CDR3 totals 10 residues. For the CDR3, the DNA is TGCAGCGTCGGGGACAGCAATTACACCTTC. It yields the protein CSVGDSNYTF.

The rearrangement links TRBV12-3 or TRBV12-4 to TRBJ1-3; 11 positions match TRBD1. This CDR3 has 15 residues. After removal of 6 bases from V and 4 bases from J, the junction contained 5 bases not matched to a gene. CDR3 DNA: TGTGCCAGCAGGTCCGGGACAGGGGGAGGAAACACCATATATTTT. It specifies CASRSGTGGGNTIYF.

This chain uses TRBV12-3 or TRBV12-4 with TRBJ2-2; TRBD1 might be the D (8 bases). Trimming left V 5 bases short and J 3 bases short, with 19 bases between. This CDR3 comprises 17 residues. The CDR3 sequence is CASSNPTGGGYTGELFF. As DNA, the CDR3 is TGTGCCAGCAGTAACCCAACAGGGGGAGGGTACACCGGGGAGCTGTTTTTT.

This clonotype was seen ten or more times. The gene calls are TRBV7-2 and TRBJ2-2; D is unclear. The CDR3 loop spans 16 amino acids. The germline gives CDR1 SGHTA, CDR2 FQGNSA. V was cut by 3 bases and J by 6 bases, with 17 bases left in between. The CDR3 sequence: CASSFRLGVGSGELFF. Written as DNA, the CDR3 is TGTGCCAGCAGCTTTAGGCTGGGCGTAGGGTCCGGGGAGCTGTTTTTT.

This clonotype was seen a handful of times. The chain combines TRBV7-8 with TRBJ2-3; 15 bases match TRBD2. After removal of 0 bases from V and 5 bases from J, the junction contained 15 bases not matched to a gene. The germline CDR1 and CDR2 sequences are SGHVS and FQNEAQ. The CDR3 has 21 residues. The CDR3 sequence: CASSLALGLAGGQYGVDTQYF. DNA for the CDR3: TGTGCCAGCAGCTTAGCGCTCGGACTAGCGGGGGGGCAATATGGAGTAGATACGCAGTATTTT.

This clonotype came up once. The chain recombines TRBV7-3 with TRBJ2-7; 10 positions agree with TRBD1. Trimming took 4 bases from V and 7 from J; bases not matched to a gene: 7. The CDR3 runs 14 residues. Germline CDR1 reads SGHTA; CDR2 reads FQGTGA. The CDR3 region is CASSSGQGLEEQYF. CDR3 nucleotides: TGTGCCAGCAGCTCGGGACAGGGGCTAGAGGAGCAGTACTTC.

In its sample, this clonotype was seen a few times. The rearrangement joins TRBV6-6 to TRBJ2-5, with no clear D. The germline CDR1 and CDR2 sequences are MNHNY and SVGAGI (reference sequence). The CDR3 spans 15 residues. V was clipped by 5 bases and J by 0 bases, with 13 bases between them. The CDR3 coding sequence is TGTGCCAGCAGTGATAATTGGGCAGACCAAGAGACCCAGTACTTC. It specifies CASSDNWADQETQYF.

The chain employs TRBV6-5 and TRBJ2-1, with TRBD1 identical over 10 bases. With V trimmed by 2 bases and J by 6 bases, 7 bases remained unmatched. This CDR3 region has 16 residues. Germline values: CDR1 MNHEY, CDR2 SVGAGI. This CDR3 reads CASSYPGQGGINEQFF. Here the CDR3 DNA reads TGTGCCAGCAGTTACCCAGGACAGGGGGGAATCAATGAGCAGTTCTTC.

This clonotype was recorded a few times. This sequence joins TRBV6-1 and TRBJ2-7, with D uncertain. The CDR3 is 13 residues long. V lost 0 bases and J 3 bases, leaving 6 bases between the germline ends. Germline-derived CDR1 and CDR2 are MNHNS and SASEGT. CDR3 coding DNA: TGTGCCAGCAGTGAAGCTACCAACTACGAGCAGTACTTC. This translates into CASSEATNYEQYF.

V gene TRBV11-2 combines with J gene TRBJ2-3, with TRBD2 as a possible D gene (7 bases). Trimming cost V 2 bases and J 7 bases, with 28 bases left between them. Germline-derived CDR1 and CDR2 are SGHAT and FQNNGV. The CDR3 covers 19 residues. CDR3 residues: CASSLSQKEKGGAEHTQYF. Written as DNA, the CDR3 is TGTGCCAGCAGCTTATCCCAGAAGGAGAAGGGGGGGGCGGAACATACGCAGTATTTT.